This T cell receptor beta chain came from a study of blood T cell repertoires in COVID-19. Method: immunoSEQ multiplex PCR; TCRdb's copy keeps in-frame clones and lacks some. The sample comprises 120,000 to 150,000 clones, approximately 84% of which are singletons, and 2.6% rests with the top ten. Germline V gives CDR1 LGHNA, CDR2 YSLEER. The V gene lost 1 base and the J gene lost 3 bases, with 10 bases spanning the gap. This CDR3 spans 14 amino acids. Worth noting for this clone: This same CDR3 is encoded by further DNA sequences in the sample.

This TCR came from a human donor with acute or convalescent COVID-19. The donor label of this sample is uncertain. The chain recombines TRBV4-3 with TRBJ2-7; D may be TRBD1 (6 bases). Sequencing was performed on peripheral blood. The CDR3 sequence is CASSQGDIGYEQYF. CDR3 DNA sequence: TGCGCCAGCAGCCAAGGGGACATCGGCTACGAGCAGTACTTC.